This T cell receptor (beta chain) was obtained from a study of early T cells in non-severe SARS-CoV-2 infection. One entry per CDR3 protein results from TCRdb running MiXCR on the 5' RACE reads. The profile shows roughly 45,000 distinct CDR3 sequences, 6.2% of them singletons. This TCR came from an adult who was a healthcare worker with PCR-confirmed SARS-CoV-2 infection or an uninfected control (not recorded which). The material sequenced was whole blood, taken at baseline.

The DNA of the CDR3 is TGTGCCAGTAGTATTTACGGGAGGGCAGATACGCAGTATTTT. The encoded protein is CASSIYGRADTQYF. The chain is built from TRBV19 and TRBJ2-3; 8 positions match TRBD2. Germline CDR1 reads LNHDA; CDR2 reads SQIVND (reference sequence). J lost 4 bases, V lost 3 bases, and 3 bases had no gene match. The CDR3 has 14 amino acids. The whole variable domain, filled in from reference TRBV19 and TRBJ2-3, reads DGGITQSPKYLFRKEGQNVTLSCEQNLNHDAMYWYRQDPGQGLRLIYYSQIVNDFQKGDIAEGYSVSREKKESFPLTVTSAQKNPTAFYLCASSIYGRADTQYFGPGTRLTVL.